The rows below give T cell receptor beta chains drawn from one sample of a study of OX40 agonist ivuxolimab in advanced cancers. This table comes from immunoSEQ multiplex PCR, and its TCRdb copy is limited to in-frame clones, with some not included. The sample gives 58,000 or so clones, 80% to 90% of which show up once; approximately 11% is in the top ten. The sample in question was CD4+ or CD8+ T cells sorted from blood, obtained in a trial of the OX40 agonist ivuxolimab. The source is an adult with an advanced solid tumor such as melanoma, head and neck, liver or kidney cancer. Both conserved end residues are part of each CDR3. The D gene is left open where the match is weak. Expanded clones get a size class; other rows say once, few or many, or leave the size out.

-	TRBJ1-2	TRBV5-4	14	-	TGTGCCAGCAGCTTGGACGGGTCTCACTATGGCTACACCTTC	CASSLDGSHYGYTF
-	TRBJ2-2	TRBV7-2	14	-	TGTGCCAGCTCCGAACAGCTTCACACCGGGGAGCTGTTTTTT	CASSEQLHTGELFF
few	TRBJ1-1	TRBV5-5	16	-	TGTGCCAGCAGCTTATGGACGGGCGTAAGGAACACTGAAGCTTTCTTT	CASSLWTGVRNTEAFF
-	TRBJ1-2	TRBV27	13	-	TGTGCCAGCAGTTTAGACGGGTATAGTGGCTACACCTTC	CASSLDGYSGYTF
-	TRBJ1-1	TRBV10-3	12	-	TGTGCCATCAGTGAGCATTTAAACCAAGCTTTCTTT	CAISEHLNQAFF
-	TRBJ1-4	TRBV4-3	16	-	TGCGCCAGCAGCCAAGATAGTGGGCAGGGCAGTGAAAAACTGTTTTTT	CASSQDSGQGSEKLFF
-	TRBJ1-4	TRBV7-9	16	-	TGTGCCAGCAGCTCCCCCCCCGGTTCAGTTAATGAAAAACTGTTTTTT	CASSSPPGSVNEKLFF
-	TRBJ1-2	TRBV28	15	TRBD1	TGTGCCAGCAGTTCCACAGGGGTATCGAGCTTTGGCTACACCTTC	CASSSTGVSSFGYTF
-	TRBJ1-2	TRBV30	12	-	TGTGCCTGGAGCACTCAGAACTATGGCTACACCTTC	CAWSTQNYGYTF
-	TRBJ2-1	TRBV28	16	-	TGTGCCAGCAGTTTGGTCCCAGCGACCGTGCGTTATGAGCAGTTCTTC	CASSLVPATVRYEQFF
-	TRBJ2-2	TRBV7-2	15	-	TGTGCCAGCATCAGAAAGAGGGCGAACACCGGGGAGCTGTTTTTT	CASIRKRANTGELFF
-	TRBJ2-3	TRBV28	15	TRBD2	TGTGCCAGCAGTGAGACTAGCGGGAGAGGAGATACGCAGTATTTT	CASSETSGRGDTQYF
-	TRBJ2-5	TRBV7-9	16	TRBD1	TGTGCCAGCAGCCCTTGGGGACAGGAGATTCAAGAGACCCAGTACTTC	CASSPWGQEIQETQYF
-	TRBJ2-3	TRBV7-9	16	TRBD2	TGTGCCAGCAGCTTAGAATTAGCGGGGGGCTCAGATACGCAGTATTTT	CASSLELAGGSDTQYF
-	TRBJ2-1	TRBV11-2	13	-	TGTGCCAGCAGCTTAGAATCCTGGGCACGTTCCTTCTTC	CASSLESWARSFF
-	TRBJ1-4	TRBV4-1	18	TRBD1	TGCGCCAGCAGCCAAGATATAAAGGTAGTGGACAGGGGGGAAAAACTGTTTTTT	CASSQDIKVVDRGEKLFF
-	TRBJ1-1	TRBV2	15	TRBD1	TGTGCCAGCAGTGAGAGGTGGGCAGGGGGCTCTGAAGCTTTCTTT	CASSERWAGGSEAFF
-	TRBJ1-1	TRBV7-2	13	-	TGTGCCAGCAGCGCGTTGACAGGTATTGAAGCTTTCTTT	CASSALTGIEAFF
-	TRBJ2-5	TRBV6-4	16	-	TGTGCCAGCAGTGTCTCAGGGGCCGATACAAAAGAGACCCAGTACTTC	CASSVSGADTKETQYF
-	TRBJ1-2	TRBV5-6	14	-	TGTGCCAGCAGCTTGTTGGGCCCTAACTATGGCTACACCTTC	CASSLLGPNYGYTF
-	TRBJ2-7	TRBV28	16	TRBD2	TGTGCCAGCAATTCCCTAGTAGCGGGAGCATCCTACGAGCAGTACTTC	CASNSLVAGASYEQYF
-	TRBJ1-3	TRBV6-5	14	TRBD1	TGTGCCAGAAGAGACAGGGAAGGAAGAAACACCATATATTTT	CARRDREGRNTIYF